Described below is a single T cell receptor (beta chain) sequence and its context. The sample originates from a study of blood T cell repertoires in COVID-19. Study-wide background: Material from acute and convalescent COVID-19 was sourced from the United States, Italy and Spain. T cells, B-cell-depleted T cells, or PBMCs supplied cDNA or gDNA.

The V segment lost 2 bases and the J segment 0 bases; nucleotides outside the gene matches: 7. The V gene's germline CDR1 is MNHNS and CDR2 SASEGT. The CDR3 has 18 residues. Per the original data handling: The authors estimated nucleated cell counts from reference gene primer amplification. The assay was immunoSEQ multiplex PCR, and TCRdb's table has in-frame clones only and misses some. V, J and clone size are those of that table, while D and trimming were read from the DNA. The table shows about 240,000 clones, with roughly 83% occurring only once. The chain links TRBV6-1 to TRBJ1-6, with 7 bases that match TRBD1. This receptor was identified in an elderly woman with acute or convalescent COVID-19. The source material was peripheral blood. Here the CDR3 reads CASSERGRTSSYNSPLHF. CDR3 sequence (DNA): TGTGCCAGCAGTGAAAGGGGGCGGACGAGCTCCTATAATTCACCCCTCCACTTT.